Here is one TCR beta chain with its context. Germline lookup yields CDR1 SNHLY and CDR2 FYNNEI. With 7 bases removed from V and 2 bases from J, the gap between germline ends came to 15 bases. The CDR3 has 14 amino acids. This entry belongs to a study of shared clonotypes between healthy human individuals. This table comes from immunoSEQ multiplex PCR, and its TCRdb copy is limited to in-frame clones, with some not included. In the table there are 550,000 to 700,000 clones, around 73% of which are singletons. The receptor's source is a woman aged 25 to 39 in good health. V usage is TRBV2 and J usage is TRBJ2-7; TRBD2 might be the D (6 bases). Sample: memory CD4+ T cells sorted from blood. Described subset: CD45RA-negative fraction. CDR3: CASTERVTAYEQYF. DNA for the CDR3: TGTGCCAGCACCGAGCGGGTGACCGCCTACGAGCAGTACTTC.